This T cell receptor beta chain was observed in a study of radiotherapy plus CTLA-4 blockade in lung cancer (dated by TCRdb to about 2018). Background on the whole study: Among the enrolled patients, approximately 17% had an objective response, and roughly 30% reached disease control. The investigation overall reported the following: Increased serum interferon-beta after radiation, together with early dynamic changes in blood T cell clones, were reported to be the strongest predictors of response. TCR clones derived from tumors expanded in peripheral blood after treatment with radiotherapy and ipilimumab.

V is shortened by 4 bases, J by 4 bases, and the region joining them spans 9 bases. CDR1 and CDR2, looked up from the germline V gene, are SGHTA and FQGNSA. The CDR3 sequence holds 13 residues, the cysteine and phenylalanine included. The only DNA kept is the CDR3, 39 bases in frame from the first base. The study tested focal radiation therapy combined with CTLA-4 blockade (ipilimumab) in patients with chemo-refractory metastatic non-small-cell lung cancer. Library preparation used the immunoSEQ multiplex PCR assay. TCRdb retrieved this table from immuneACCESS and kept in-frame rearrangements only. Not all clones are present; in checked studies, unresolved V genes account for under half, and no reason is known for the remainder. This sample has 35,000 to 45,000 clones in its table, and approximately 80% of those were observed once. Of the sample, approximately 2.6% is held by the ten largest clones.

Regarding this clone: Its antigen remains unidentified. Base quality data are lacking; no much larger clone is found one base away.

The chain links TRBV7-2 with TRBJ2-3; a weak D assignment points to TRBD2 (7 bases agree). Sequenced here: peripheral blood, sampled from a patient treated with radiotherapy plus ipilimumab. The receptor's source is a human donor with non-small cell lung cancer whose response to radiotherapy plus ipilimumab could not be evaluated. The CDR3 region reads CASSSGGADTQYF. In nucleotide form, the sequence is TGTGCCAGCAGCTCGGGGGGCGCAGATACGCAGTATTTT.